This T cell receptor (beta chain) stems from a study of cytomegalovirus exposure and HLA in healthy donors. Donors were ostensibly healthy at sampling, although undocumented immune exposures were probable. This PCR relied on a set of 60 Vbeta primers and 13 Jbeta primers. TCRdb keeps only in-frame clones here, not all; method: immunoSEQ multiplex PCR. The data show roughly 120,000 clones, around three quarters seen once. The sample consisted of PBMCs. This clonotype originated in a man between 25 and 39 years old in good health and CMV-seronegative.

DNA of the CDR3: TGCGCCAGCAGCGGGAGTAGGAATGAGCAGTTCTTC. Its translation is CASSGSRNEQFF. The chain is built from TRBV5-1 and TRBJ2-1, with TRBD2 as a possible D gene (5 bases). Germline V lookup: CDR1 SGHRS, CDR2 YFSETQ. This CDR3 is 12 amino acids long. The V and J ends lost 4 bases and 7 bases respectively, with 9 bases between them.